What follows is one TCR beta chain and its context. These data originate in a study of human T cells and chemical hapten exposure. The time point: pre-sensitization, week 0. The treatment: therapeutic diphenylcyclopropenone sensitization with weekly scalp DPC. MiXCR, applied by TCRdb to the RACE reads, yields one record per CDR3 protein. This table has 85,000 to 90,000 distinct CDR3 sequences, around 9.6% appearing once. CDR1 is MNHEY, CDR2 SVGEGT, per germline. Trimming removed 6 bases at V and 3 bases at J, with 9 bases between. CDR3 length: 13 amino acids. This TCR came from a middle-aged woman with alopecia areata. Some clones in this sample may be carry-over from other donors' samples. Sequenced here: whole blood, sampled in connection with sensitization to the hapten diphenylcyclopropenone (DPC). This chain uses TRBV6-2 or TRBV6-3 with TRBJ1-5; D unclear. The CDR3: CASRGPANQPQHF. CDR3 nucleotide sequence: TGTGCCAGCAGGGGCCCAGCCAATCAGCCCCAGCATTTT.